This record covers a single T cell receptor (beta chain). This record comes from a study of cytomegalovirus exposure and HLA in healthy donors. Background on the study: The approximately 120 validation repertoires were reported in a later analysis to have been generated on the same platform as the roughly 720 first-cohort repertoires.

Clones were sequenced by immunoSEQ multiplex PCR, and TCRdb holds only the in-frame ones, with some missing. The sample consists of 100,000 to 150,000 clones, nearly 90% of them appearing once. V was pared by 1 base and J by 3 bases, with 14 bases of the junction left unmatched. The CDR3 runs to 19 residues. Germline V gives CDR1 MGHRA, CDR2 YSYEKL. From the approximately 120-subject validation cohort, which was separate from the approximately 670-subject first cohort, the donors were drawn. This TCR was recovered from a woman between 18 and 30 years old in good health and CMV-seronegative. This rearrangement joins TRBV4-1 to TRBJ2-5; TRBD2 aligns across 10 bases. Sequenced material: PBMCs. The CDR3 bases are TGCGCCAGCAGCCAAGCCCGTAGCGGGGGGTCCCCCTTAGAAGAGACCCAGTACTTC. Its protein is CASSQARSGGSPLEETQYF.